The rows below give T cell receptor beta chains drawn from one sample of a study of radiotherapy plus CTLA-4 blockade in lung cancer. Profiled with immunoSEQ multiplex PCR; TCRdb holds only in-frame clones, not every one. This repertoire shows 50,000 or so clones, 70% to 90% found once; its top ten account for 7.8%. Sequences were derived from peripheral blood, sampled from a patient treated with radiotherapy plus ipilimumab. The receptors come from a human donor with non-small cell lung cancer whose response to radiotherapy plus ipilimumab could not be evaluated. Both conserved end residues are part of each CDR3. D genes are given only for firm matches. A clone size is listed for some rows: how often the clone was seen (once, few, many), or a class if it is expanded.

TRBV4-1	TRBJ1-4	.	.	CASSQLGGRGSEKLFF	TGCGCCAGCAGCCAACTGGGGGGGAGAGGGAGTGAAAAACTGTTTTTT
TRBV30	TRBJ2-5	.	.	CAWRGPGRTETQYF	TGTGCCTGGAGGGGCCCGGGGAGAACAGAGACCCAGTACTTC
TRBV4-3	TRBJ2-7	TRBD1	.	CASSQGWTGLSYEQYF	TGCGCCAGCAGCCAAGGGTGGACAGGGTTATCCTACGAGCAGTACTTC
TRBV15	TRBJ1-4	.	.	CATSGGRNEKLFF	TGTGCCACCAGCGGAGGGCGGAATGAAAAACTGTTTTTT
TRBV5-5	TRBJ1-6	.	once	CASSLGSPGVGSPLHF	TGTGCCAGCAGCTTAGGGTCGCCGGGGGTGGGTTCGCCCCTCCACTTT
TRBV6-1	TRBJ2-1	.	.	CASSLYPYNEQFF	TGTGCCAGCAGTCTTTATCCGTACAATGAGCAGTTCTTC
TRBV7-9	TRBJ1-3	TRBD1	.	CASSLGTDGNTIYF	TGTGCCAGCAGCCTCGGGACAGATGGAAACACCATATATTTT
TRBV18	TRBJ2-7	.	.	CASSPSGRSGGTYEQYF	TGTGCCAGCTCACCGTCTGGGAGAAGCGGTGGGACCTACGAGCAGTACTTC
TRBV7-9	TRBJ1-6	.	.	CASSLTEGSPLHF	TGTGCCAGCAGCTTAACAGAGGGTTCACCCCTCCACTTT
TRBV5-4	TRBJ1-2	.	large	CASSASLSGGVNYGYTF	TGTGCCAGCAGCGCATCCCTTTCGGGGGGCGTGAATTATGGCTACACCTTC
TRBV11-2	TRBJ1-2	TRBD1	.	CASSPRTGSIYGYTF	TGTGCCAGCAGCCCTCGGACAGGGTCGATCTATGGCTACACCTTC